These 20 T cell receptor beta chains share one sample of origin, sequenced in a study of regulatory T cells in long-lasting Graves disease. The TCR beta library used iRepertoire HTBI primers with Arm-PCR amplification of CDR3. Each CDR3 protein gets one entry after TCRdb re-called the multiplex PCR reads with MiXCR. The repertoire includes around 460,000 distinct CDR3 sequences, roughly 15% of them detected once, and 17% sits in the top ten. Specified time point: newly diagnosed GD, antithyroid drugs for less than 3 months. Generation of the TCR library employed RNA extracted from PBMCs. The same data also went into a second study, on T cells in Graves' hyperthyroidism and ophthalmopathy.

Source: peripheral blood mononuclear cells (PBMCs), taken at new diagnosis, from a patient treated with antithyroid drugs. Receptors were obtained from a woman aged 45-60 years with Graves disease.

This clonotype was observed a handful of times. This chain links TRBV6-4 with TRBJ2-2, with TRBD1 matching 8 bases. Germline trimming cut 10 bases from V and 7 bases from J; bases unmatched to any gene: 11. The germline V gene encodes CDR1 MRHNA and CDR2 SNTAGT. CDR3 length: 14 amino acids. The CDR3 DNA reads TGTGCCACCCGGGACAGGAGCCGAGGCGGGGAGCTGTTTTTT. Translated, it gives CATRDRSRGGELFF.

This clonotype was counted only a few times. The chain joins TRBV5-1 to TRBJ1-2; no definite D call. Per germline, CDR1 SGHRS and CDR2 YFSETQ. This CDR3 region has 16 residues. Trimming removed 0 bases at V and 7 bases at J, with 19 bases between. In nucleotides, the CDR3 is TGCGCCAGCAGCTTGGCACCCTCCGATCCGCGGGGTGGCTACACCTTC. It specifies CASSLAPSDPRGGYTF.

Many counts were recorded for this clonotype. CDR3: CASRDSMEQYF. CDR3 in DNA: TGTGCCAGCAGGGACTCCATGGAGCAGTACTTC. The chain joins TRBV11-2 to TRBJ2-7; D possibly corresponds to TRBD2 (5 bases). CDR1 is SGHAT, CDR2 FQNNGV, per germline. V was clipped by 6 bases and J by 7 bases, with 10 bases between them. The CDR3 is 11 residues long. The full variable domain, in which reference TRBV11-2 and TRBJ2-7 provide the parts outside the CDR3, is EAGVAQSPRYKIIEKRQSVAFWCNPISGHATLYWYQQILGQGPKLLIQFQNNGVVDDSQLPKDRFSAERLKGVDSTLKIQPAKLEDSAVYLCASRDSMEQYFGPGTRLTVT.

Notes on this clonotype: A clone one base away is much larger, so this may be a read error. This sequence joins TRBV6-5 and TRBJ2-5; tentatively, D is TRBD1 or TRBD2 (5 bases each). The ends were cut back, 0 bases at V and 2 bases at J, with 10 bases in the middle. CDR1 and CDR2 (germline): MNHEY, SVGAGI. The CDR3 has 15 amino acids. CDR3 loop: CASSYSRDGQETQYF. CDR3 DNA: TGTGCCAGCAGTTACTCCAGGGACGGGCAAGAGACCCAGTACTTC.

This clonotype was counted only a few times. This chain links TRBV7-9 with TRBJ2-1, with D tentatively TRBD1 or TRBD2 (5 bases each). The CDR3 runs 15 residues. V was trimmed by 0 bases and J by 12 bases, leaving 18 bases between them. Per the germline V gene, CDR1 is SEHNR and CDR2 is FQNEAQ (reference sequence). The CDR3 reads CASSLAGGEVRAQFF. CDR3 DNA sequence: TGTGCCAGCAGCTTAGCTGGGGGAGAGGTACGGGCGCAGTTCTTC.

This clonotype has only a few counts. The rearrangement links TRBV10-3 to TRBJ1-2, with 9 bases aligning to TRBD1. Germline lookup yields CDR1 ENHRY and CDR2 SYGVKD. V trimming: 4 bases; J trimming: 2 bases; junction bases outside the gene matches: 5. This CDR3 is built from 15 residues. CDR3 in DNA: TGTGCCATCAGTGGGGCTGGACAGGGGAACTATGGCTACACCTTC. Translating gives CAISGAGQGNYGYTF.

The chain links TRBV3-1 to TRBJ2-7; no firm D call. The length of the CDR3 is 16 residues. V was pared by 0 bases and J by 0 bases, with 12 bases between. Germline CDR1 LGHDT, CDR2 YNNKEL (reference sequence). This CDR3 is CASSQDRAEYSYEQYF. The CDR3 DNA reads as TGTGCCAGCAGCCAAGATAGGGCGGAATACTCCTACGAGCAGTACTTC.

This clonotype was counted a few times. The V call is TRBV5-1, the J call TRBJ2-3, with 10 nucleotides matching TRBD1. Losses at the gene ends were 4 bases for V and 3 bases for J; bases not matched to a gene: 5. The CDR3 runs 15 residues. Germline V gene sequence: CDR1 SGHRS, CDR2 YFSETQ. CDR3 sequence (DNA): TGCGCCAGCAGCGGGACAGGGGTAAGGACAGATACGCAGTATTTT. It is translated as CASSGTGVRTDTQYF. Looking up the rest from reference TRBV5-1 and TRBJ2-3 gives the full variable domain: KAGVTQTPRYLIKTRGQQVTLSCSPISGHRSVSWYQQTPGQGLQFLFEYFSETQRNKGNFPGRFSGRQFSNSRSEMNVSTLELGDSALYLCASSGTGVRTDTQYFGPGTRLTVL.

A remark on this clonotype: Compared with germline, one end of the junction differs, possibly owing to a read error. The rearrangement links TRBV20-1 to TRBJ2-7; 13 bases fit TRBD2. The germline V gene has CDR1 DFQATT and CDR2 SNEGSKA (reference sequence). The CDR3 extends over 15 amino acids. The CDR3 bases are TGCAGTGCTAGAGTAGGGACTAGCGGGGACTACAAGCAGTACTTC. It translates to CSARVGTSGDYKQYF.

This clonotype was counted many times. Written as DNA, the CDR3 is TGTGCCAGCAGCCTTCAATCTGGACAGATGGCTTTCTTT. It codes for CASSLQSGQMAFF. The chain combines TRBV3-1 with TRBJ1-1; maybe TRBD1 (6 bases). In germline, CDR1 is LGHDT, CDR2 YNNKEL (reference sequence). The CDR3 covers 13 residues. Deletions cut 4 bases from V and 11 bases from J, with 17 bases between. The whole variable domain, filled in from reference TRBV3-1 and TRBJ1-1, reads DTAVSQTPKYLVTQMGNDKSIKCEQNLGHDTMYWYKQDSKKFLKIMFSYNNKELIINETVPNRFSPKSPDKAHLNLHINSLELGDSAVYFCASSLQSGQMAFFGQGTRLTVV.

This clonotype was seen repeatedly, ten times or more. The chain links TRBV28 to TRBJ2-1, with 13 bases that match TRBD2. Germline CDR1 reads MDHEN; CDR2 reads SYDVKM. The CDR3 runs 18 residues. V trimming: 3 bases; J trimming: 2 bases; junction bases outside the gene matches: 7. CDR3 sequence reads: CASSFGLAGVVAYNEQFF. Here the CDR3 DNA reads TGTGCCAGCAGTTTTGGACTAGCGGGAGTAGTGGCCTACAATGAGCAGTTCTTC.

Ten or more counts support this clonotype. The chain joins TRBV5-1 to TRBJ2-2, with 10 bases that match TRBD1. Unmatched junction bases numbered 9, after V lost 4 bases and J lost 0 bases. CDR1 is SGHRS and CDR2 is YFSETQ in the germline V gene. The CDR3 has 18 residues. This CDR3 is CASSKDRGDYPNTGELFF. The DNA for the CDR3 is TGCGCCAGCAGCAAGGACAGGGGGGACTACCCGAACACCGGGGAGCTGTTTTTT.

The V and J genes are TRBV9 and TRBJ2-2, with a tentative D call TRBD1 (5 bases). Germline CDR1 SGDLS, CDR2 YYNGEE. The CDR3 covers 15 residues. Deletions cut 0 bases from V and 6 bases from J, with 12 bases between. CDR3 in amino acids: CASSVARQGAGELFF. CDR3 in DNA: TGTGCCAGCAGCGTAGCTAGGCAGGGTGCCGGGGAGCTGTTTTTT. Looking up the rest from reference TRBV9 and TRBJ2-2 gives the full variable domain: DSGVTQTPKHLITATGQRVTLRCSPRSGDLSVYWYQQSLDQGLQFLIQYYNGEERAKGNILERFSAQQFPDLHSELNLSSLELGDSALYFCASSVARQGAGELFFGEGSRLTVL.

This clonotype has a handful of counts. V usage is TRBV6-2 or TRBV6-3 and J usage is TRBJ1-4; maybe TRBD1 (5 bases). V was cut by 5 bases and J by 6 bases, with 16 bases left in between. The CDR3 has 15 amino acids. Germline loops: CDR1 MNHEY, CDR2 SVGEGT. The CDR3 region has the DNA TGTGCCAGCAGTGAAGCTGGGGGTACCGATGAAAAACTGTTTTTT. Its protein is CASSEAGGTDEKLFF.

This clonotype turned up a few times. The CDR3: CASSPGTGQNSPLHF. CDR3 bases: TGTGCCAGCAGCCCAGGGACAGGGCAAAATTCACCCCTCCACTTT. The J gene is TRBJ1-6, the V gene TRBV3-1; TRBD1 matches 9 bases. V was pared by 4 bases and J by 7 bases, with 5 bases of the junction left unmatched. This CDR3 has 15 amino acids. The germline V gene encodes CDR1 LGHDT and CDR2 YNNKEL (reference sequence).

Ten or more counts support this clonotype. The chain employs TRBV28 and TRBJ2-7, with a tentative D call TRBD1 (5 bases). CDR1 and CDR2 (germline): MDHEN, SYDVKM. The CDR3 extends over 14 amino acids. V dropped 4 bases and J dropped 5 bases, with 15 bases sitting between them. CDR3 protein: CASSSPSGRDEQYF. As DNA, the CDR3 is TGTGCCAGCAGTTCCCCCTCGGGCAGGGACGAGCAGTACTTC.

With respect to this clonotype: A much larger clone sits a single nucleotide away, making a read error possible. The J gene is TRBJ2-7, the V gene TRBV29-1, with 10 bases identical to TRBD1. Trimming removed 6 bases from V and 4 bases from J; junction bases left unmatched: 6. Germline lookup yields CDR1 SQVTM and CDR2 ANQGSEA. The CDR3 is 13 residues long. This CDR3 reads CSVGQGEAYEQYF. In DNA form, the CDR3 reads TGCAGCGTAGGACAGGGGGAGGCGTACGAGCAGTACTTC.

The chain employs TRBV6-1 and TRBJ2-1; 8 bases match TRBD2. This CDR3 has 16 amino acids. Germline assignment: CDR1 MNHNS and CDR2 SASEGT. V lost 6 bases and J lost 8; bases outside the gene matches: 15. The CDR3 DNA reads as TGTGCCAGCAGCTATCGCAGCGGGAGAGCAAGGGATGAGCAGTTCTTC. Translation: CASSYRSGRARDEQFF.

For this clonotype: A read error may account for a junction end that differs from germline. CDR3 protein: CASSRRLAGGGNEQSF. The CDR3 DNA reads TGCGCCAGCAGCCGAAGACTAGCGGGAGGGGGGAATGAGCAGTCCTTC. The chain recombines TRBV5-1 with TRBJ2-1, with 14 bases that match TRBD2. The CDR3 is 16 amino acids. Germline CDR1 is SGHRS and CDR2 is YFSETQ.

The genes are TRBV5-1 and TRBJ2-1; 11 nucleotides align to TRBD1. Germline V gene sequence: CDR1 SGHRS, CDR2 YFSETQ. The CDR3 sequence is 17 residues long. J gave up 2 bases and V 2 bases, and 6 bases lay outside the gene matches. The CDR3 reads CASSLGTGGNTYNEQFF. In DNA, the CDR3 is TGCGCCAGCAGCTTAGGGACAGGGGGTAACACCTACAATGAGCAGTTCTTC. Full variable domain (remainder filled in from reference TRBV5-1 and TRBJ2-1): KAGVTQTPRYLIKTRGQQVTLSCSPISGHRSVSWYQQTPGQGLQFLFEYFSETQRNKGNFPGRFSGRQFSNSRSEMNVSTLELGDSALYLCASSLGTGGNTYNEQFFGPGTRLTVL.